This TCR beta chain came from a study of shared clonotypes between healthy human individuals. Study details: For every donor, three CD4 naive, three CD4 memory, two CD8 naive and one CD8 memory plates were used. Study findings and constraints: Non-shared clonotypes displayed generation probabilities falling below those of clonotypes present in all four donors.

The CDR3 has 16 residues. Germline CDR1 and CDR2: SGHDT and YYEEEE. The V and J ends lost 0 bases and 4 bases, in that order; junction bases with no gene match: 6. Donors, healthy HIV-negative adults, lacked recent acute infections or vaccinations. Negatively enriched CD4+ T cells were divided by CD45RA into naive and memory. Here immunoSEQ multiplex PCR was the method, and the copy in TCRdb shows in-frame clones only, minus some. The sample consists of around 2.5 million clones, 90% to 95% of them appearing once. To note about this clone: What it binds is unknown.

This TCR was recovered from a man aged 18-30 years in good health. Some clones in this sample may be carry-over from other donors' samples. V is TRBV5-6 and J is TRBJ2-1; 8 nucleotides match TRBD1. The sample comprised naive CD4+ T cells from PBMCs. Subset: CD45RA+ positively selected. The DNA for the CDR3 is TGTGCCAGCAGCTTGGTCGGCAGGGGGCTGTACAATGAGCAGTTCTTC. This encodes CASSLVGRGLYNEQFF.